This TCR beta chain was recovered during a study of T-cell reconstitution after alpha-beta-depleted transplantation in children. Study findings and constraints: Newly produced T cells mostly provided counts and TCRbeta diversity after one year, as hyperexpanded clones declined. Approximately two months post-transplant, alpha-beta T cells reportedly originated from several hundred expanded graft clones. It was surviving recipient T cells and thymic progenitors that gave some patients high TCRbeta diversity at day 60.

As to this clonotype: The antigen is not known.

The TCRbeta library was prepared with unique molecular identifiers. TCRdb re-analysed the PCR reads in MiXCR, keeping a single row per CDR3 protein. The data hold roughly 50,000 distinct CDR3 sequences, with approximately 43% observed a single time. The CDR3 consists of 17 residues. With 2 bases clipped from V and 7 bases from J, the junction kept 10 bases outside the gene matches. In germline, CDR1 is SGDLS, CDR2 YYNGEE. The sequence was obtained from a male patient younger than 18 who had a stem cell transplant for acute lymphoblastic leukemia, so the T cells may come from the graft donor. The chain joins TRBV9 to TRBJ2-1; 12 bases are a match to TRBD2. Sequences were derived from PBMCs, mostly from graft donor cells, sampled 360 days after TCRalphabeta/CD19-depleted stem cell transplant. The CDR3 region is CASSVQGLAGWSNEQFF. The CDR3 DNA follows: TGTGCCAGCAGCGTCCAAGGACTAGCGGGGTGGAGTAATGAGCAGTTCTTC.